This TCR beta chain was identified during a study of cytotoxic CD8 clonotypes in ibrutinib-treated CLL. Study-level findings and limits: The times at which samples were taken varied between sustained-remission and progressing patients.

As to this clone: As yet, its antigen is unknown.

Sequencing used immunoSEQ multiplex PCR; TCRdb keeps in-frame clones, though not all of them. The sample has 200,000 or so clones; about three quarters are singletons. CDR3 length: 14 amino acids. Germline V gene lookup returns CDR1 LNHNV and CDR2 YYDKDF (reference sequence). V was pared by 0 bases and J by 2 bases, with 8 bases between. The specimen comprised PBMCs, sampled after 12 months of ibrutinib treatment. This receptor was taken from a human donor with chronic lymphocytic leukemia. This chain uses TRBV15 with TRBJ2-7; D ambiguous. CDR3 nucleotides: TGTGCCACCAGCAGAGATGGACGGCCCTACGAGCAGTACTTC. It yields the protein CATSRDGRPYEQYF.